This TCR beta chain was profiled in a study of cytomegalovirus exposure and HLA in healthy donors. Study information: Genotyping of roughly 400 donors showed that over 80% belonged to the Caucasian-associated ancestry cluster. Study results and limitations: The presence/absence work took it that sequencing depth was about the same across donors. Later, an analysis found that common viral pathogens appeared to be linked with several of the most significant clusters. Most of the TCR beta V segments (in an earlier analysis) were productive either about 90% or about 30% of the time.

The CDR3 loop spans 15 amino acids. Germline CDR1 SGHTA, CDR2 FQGNSA. The V end was cut by 1 base, the J end by 0 bases, with 7 bases between. As for this clone: Its cognate antigen is unknown.

Researchers ran the PCR with 60 Vbeta and 13 Jbeta primers. Only in-frame clones appear in the TCRdb table, and some are missing; sequencing was by immunoSEQ multiplex PCR. Counted here are under 200,000 clones, about 80% occurring once; the ten biggest clones make up approximately 0.73%. This sequence joins TRBV7-2 and TRBJ1-5, with unresolved D. The specimen was PBMCs. The clonotype originates from a woman aged 40 to 49 in good health and CMV-seronegative. CDR3 DNA: TGTGCCAGCAGCTTAGTCAGGAATAGCAATCAGCCCCAGCATTTT. This codes for CASSLVRNSNQPQHF.